A selection of T cell receptor beta chains follows, all from one sample in a study of a mutant IDH1 vaccine in newly diagnosed glioma. This table comes from immunoSEQ multiplex PCR, and its TCRdb copy is limited to in-frame clones, with some not included. This sample has tens of thousands of clones, with approximately 90% found just once. The sequenced sample was PBMCs, obtained from a glioma patient treated with radiotherapy, temozolomide or both. These TCRs come from a woman aged 40 to 50 with glioma. Each CDR3 is given with its conserved first and last residue. D genes are given only for firm matches. Not all rows give a size; the values are once, few, many and, for expanded clones, a class.

J | size | V | D | DNA | CDR3
TRBJ1-4 | . | TRBV9 | TRBD1 | TGTGCCAGCAGCTTCCGGGACAGGGCCTCGGGTGAAAAACTGTTTTTT | CASSFRDRASGEKLFF
TRBJ1-1 | once | TRBV6-1 | . | TGTGCCAGCAGTGTGCAGGGGTACACTGAAGCTTTCTTT | CASSVQGYTEAFF
TRBJ2-1 | . | TRBV5-1 | . | TGCGCCAGCAGCTTGGCGAAGGGGGGTAAGCACAATGAGCAGTTCTTC | CASSLAKGGKHNEQFF
TRBJ1-2 | . | TRBV19 | . | TGTGCCAGTAGGACCGGGGGTGGGGGCGCGTATGGCTACACCTTC | CASRTGGGGAYGYTF
TRBJ2-5 | . | TRBV5-1 | . | TGCGCCAGCAGCTTGGCGGCAGGATTGGGGGGATATGGAGAGACCCAGTACTTC | CASSLAAGLGGYGETQYF
TRBJ2-6 | . | TRBV15 | TRBD1 | TGTGCCACTTCCGGGACAGGGTACTCTGGGGCCAACGTCCTGACTTTC | CATSGTGYSGANVLTF
TRBJ1-1 | . | TRBV30 | . | TGTGCCTGGAGCGGGGGACAGAACACTGAAGCTTTCTTT | CAWSGGQNTEAFF
TRBJ1-2 | . | TRBV27 | TRBD1 | TGTGCCAGCAGAAGACAGGGGGACTATGGCTACACCTTC | CASRRQGDYGYTF
TRBJ1-1 | . | TRBV2 | . | TGTGCCAGCAGTGAAGCGAAGTTAAAGGACCGGGCTTTCTTT | CASSEAKLKDRAFF
TRBJ2-5 | . | TRBV4-2 | . | TGTGCCAGCAGCCCCGGACTTACCGAAGAGACCCAGTACTTC | CASSPGLTEETQYF
TRBJ2-7 | . | TRBV10-3 | . | TGTGCCATCGGCAGGGGTACCGGCTACGAGCAGTACTTC | CAIGRGTGYEQYF
TRBJ1-1 | . | TRBV2 | . | TGTGCCATTTCGGTTCCGGGCGTGGGCACTGAAGCTTTCTTT | CAISVPGVGTEAFF
TRBJ1-3 | . | TRBV5-1 | . | TGCGCCAGCAGCTTCGTGGAGGGGCAGGGAAACACCATATATTTT | CASSFVEGQGNTIYF
TRBJ2-5 | . | TRBV25-1 | TRBD2 | TGTGCCAGCAGTGAGTGGGAGGGCCCAGAGACCCAGTACTTC | CASSEWEGPETQYF
TRBJ2-3 | once | TRBV5-1 | TRBD1 | TGCGCCAGCAGCTTACCGGGACAGGGGGCAGATACGCAGTATTTT | CASSLPGQGADTQYF
TRBJ2-5 | . | TRBV11-1 | . | TGTGCCAGCACCAGAGGGGGATTACAAGAGACCCAGTACTTC | CASTRGGLQETQYF
TRBJ2-5 | . | TRBV29-1 | . | TGCAGCGTTGAAGGTCTGGGGGAGACCCAGTACTTC | CSVEGLGETQYF
TRBJ2-7 | . | TRBV30 | . | TGTGCCTGGAGTGCCGAGGAGTCCCGTTCCTACGAGCAGTACTTC | CAWSAEESRSYEQYF
TRBJ2-5 | . | TRBV5-4 | TRBD2 | TGTGCCAGCAGCATGGGACTAGCGGGGGGGCGAGAGACCCAGTACTTC | CASSMGLAGGRETQYF
TRBJ1-3 | . | TRBV6-6 | . | TGTGCCAGCAGGGACCAGGGGCCGGAGGGAAACACCATATATTTT | CASRDQGPEGNTIYF
TRBJ2-7 | once | TRBV6-5 | TRBD2 | TGTGCCAGCACACGGGACTACCGCTCCTACGAGCAGTACTTC | CASTRDYRSYEQYF